The T cell receptor (beta chain) under discussion was sequenced for a study of Ad26.COV2.S vaccination and SARS-CoV-2 variants. Study findings and constraints: Non-spike TCR breadth did not differ much between vaccine and placebo recipients. Those who received the vaccine showed greater spike-specific TCR breadth than those given placebo.

This CDR3 region has 13 residues. Trimming stripped 6 bases from V and 3 bases from J, with 11 bases between. The germline V gene encodes CDR1 LNHDA and CDR2 SQIVND (reference sequence). Concerning this clone itself: What it binds is not known.

Documented treatment: over 15 received Ad26.COV2.S at low or high dose, single or two shots; about 5 received placebo; per-sample allocation not given. Following the first vaccine or placebo injection, samples were taken on day 63. The assay was immunoSEQ multiplex PCR, and TCRdb's table has in-frame clones only and misses some. The sample yields about 400,000 clones, 75% to 90% seen once. The genes are TRBV19 and TRBJ1-2; a weak D match, TRBD1 (6 bases). Sequencing used peripheral blood, obtained in a trial of Ad26.COV2.S vaccine versus placebo. This clonotype was sampled from a person between 18 and 65 years old who received the Ad26.COV2.S COVID-19 vaccine or a placebo. The CDR3 here is CASRIAGDYGYTF. The CDR3 DNA follows: TGTGCCAGTAGGATTGCAGGGGACTATGGCTACACCTTC.